Below, 15 T cell receptor beta chains from the same sample are listed, as sequenced in a study of cytomegalovirus exposure and HLA in healthy donors. Researchers ran the PCR with 60 Vbeta and 13 Jbeta primers. Here immunoSEQ multiplex PCR was the method, and the copy in TCRdb shows in-frame clones only, minus some. The sample consists of over 65,000 clones, less than 80% of them appearing once. Material for sequencing was PBMCs. Receptors were obtained from a woman aged 40 to 49 in good health and CMV-seronegative.

The V gene is TRBV27, the J gene TRBJ1-1; weak D call: TRBD1 (6 bases). The CDR3 is 16 residues long. Germline loops: CDR1 MNHEY, CDR2 SMNVEV (reference sequence). The V end was cut by 4 bases, the J end by 2 bases, with 17 bases between. The CDR3 sequence is CASSSPRGASNTEAFF. The CDR3 DNA follows: TGTGCCAGCAGTTCCCCCAGGGGAGCCAGCAACACTGAAGCTTTCTTT.

The genes are TRBV5-4 and TRBJ2-1, with 11 positions matching TRBD2. Germline V gene data show CDR1 as SGHNT and CDR2 as YYREEE (reference sequence). The V and J ends lost 4 bases and 7 bases, in that order; junction bases with no gene match: 7. There are 15 residues in the CDR3. Written as DNA, the CDR3 is TGTGCCAGCAGCCTCCGACTAGCGGGACCTAATGAGCAGTTCTTC. Amino acids: CASSLRLAGPNEQFF.

CDR3: CASSSGQAYLQETQYF. The DNA of the CDR3 is TGTGCCAGTAGCTCTGGACAGGCTTACTTACAAGAGACCCAGTACTTC. The V call is TRBV19, the J call TRBJ2-5, with 7 bases identical to TRBD1. With 6 bases clipped from V and 2 bases from J, the junction kept 12 bases outside the gene matches. This CDR3 has 16 residues. The V gene's germline CDR1 is LNHDA and CDR2 SQIVND (reference sequence).

The chain couples TRBV5-6 to TRBJ1-5; TRBD1 is a possible D gene (6 bases). Germline assignment: CDR1 SGHDT and CDR2 YYEEEE. The CDR3 has 14 amino acids. V was clipped by 4 bases and J by 7 bases, with 15 bases between them. CDR3 coding DNA: TGTGCCAGCAGCCTACAGGGTGTGAGCCAGCCCCAGCATTTT. It encodes CASSLQGVSQPQHF.

The V call is TRBV29-1, the J call TRBJ2-7; 7 bases match TRBD2. The CDR3 extends over 18 amino acids. The germline gives CDR1 SQVTM, CDR2 ANQGSEA. Trimming took 4 bases from V and 1 from J; bases not matched to a gene: 19. CDR3 protein: CSVGGPLPAGKASYEQYF. CDR3 DNA: TGCAGCGTTGGGGGCCCGCTACCAGCGGGGAAGGCATCCTACGAGCAGTACTTC.

The chain couples TRBV27 to TRBJ2-2; TRBD1 matches at 7 bases. Losses at the gene ends were 5 bases for V and 4 bases for J; bases not matched to a gene: 4. The germline gives CDR1 MNHEY, CDR2 SMNVEV (reference sequence). The CDR3 length is 14 residues. CDR3 in amino acids: CASSDRVPTGELFF. The CDR3 DNA reads as TGTGCCAGCAGTGACAGGGTTCCCACCGGGGAGCTGTTTTTT.

This clone was observed a handful of times. The V and J genes are TRBV29-1 and TRBJ2-1; D is perhaps TRBD2 (7 bases). The CDR3 runs to 13 residues. CDR1 SQVTM and CDR2 ANQGSEA come from the germline V gene. Trimming left V 7 bases short and J 11 bases short, with 21 bases between. The CDR3 DNA follows: TGCAGCGCCTCTTCATTAGCCGGGGGGCAGCAGTTCTTC. As protein: CSASSLAGGQQFF.

V is TRBV4-1 and J is TRBJ2-1; 11 bases line up with TRBD2. The V and J ends lost 4 bases and 5 bases, in that order; junction bases with no gene match: 7. From germline, CDR1 is MGHRA and CDR2 YSYEKL. CDR3 length equals 16 residues. The CDR3 reads CASSPSSGRPNNEQFF. CDR3 nucleotide sequence: TGCGCCAGCAGCCCCTCTAGCGGGAGGCCCAACAATGAGCAGTTCTTC.

This chain uses TRBV4-1 with TRBJ2-2; no clear D. V was shortened by 3 bases and J by 6 bases, with 8 bases between the two germline ends. The CDR3 has 13 amino acids. Germline CDR1 and CDR2: MGHRA and YSYEKL. The CDR3 DNA reads TGCGCCAGCAGCCAGGGCGTAGCCGGGGAGCTGTTTTTT. Translated, it gives CASSQGVAGELFF.

CDR3 region: CASSLTVNLAVNTEAFF. In nucleotides, the CDR3 is TGCGCCAGCAGCTTGACCGTAAATTTAGCCGTGAACACTGAAGCTTTCTTT. The V and J genes are TRBV5-1 and TRBJ1-1; D is unclear. The CDR3 covers 17 residues. Trimming pared 1 base from V and 0 bases from J, leaving 16 bases between. CDR1 is SGHRS and CDR2 is YFSETQ in the germline V gene.

The chain is built from TRBV14 and TRBJ2-7, with D unclear. V lost 4 bases and J lost 3, with 7 bases in between. Germline lookup yields CDR1 SGHDN and CDR2 FVKESK. The CDR3 is made up of 12 amino acids. The CDR3 coding sequence is TGTGCCAGCAGCCGAGGATACTACGAGCAGTACTTC. It encodes CASSRGYYEQYF.

This clone occurred once. The chain combines TRBV7-9 with TRBJ1-1; weak D call: TRBD1 (6 bases). Germline assignment: CDR1 SEHNR and CDR2 FQNEAQ (reference sequence). The CDR3 runs to 13 residues. Trimming pared 3 bases from V and 2 bases from J, leaving 7 bases between. CDR3 sequence (DNA): TGTGCCAGCAGCTTGACAGGAAACACTGAAGCTTTCTTT. Its protein is CASSLTGNTEAFF.

The chain employs TRBV18 and TRBJ2-2; 9 nucleotides line up with TRBD1. V was clipped by 5 bases and J by 0 bases; unmatched bases: 4. The CDR3 extends over 16 amino acids. The germline V gene has CDR1 KGHSH and CDR2 LQKENI. The CDR3: CASSSGTGTNTGELFF. The CDR3 nucleotides read TGTGCCAGCTCATCAGGGACAGGGACGAACACCGGGGAGCTGTTTTTT.

The chain uses TRBV6-5 and TRBJ2-2; D call uncertain. The germline gives CDR1 MNHEY, CDR2 SVGAGI. The V gene lost 5 bases and the J gene lost 4 bases, with 8 bases spanning the gap. The CDR3 is 13 amino acids. The CDR3 loop reads CASSREVTGELFF. CDR3 DNA sequence: TGTGCCAGCAGTCGAGAAGTCACCGGGGAGCTGTTTTTT.

This clone was observed a handful of times. The V call is TRBV7-3, the J call TRBJ2-3; 7 nucleotides line up with TRBD2. The CDR3 spans 14 residues. Germline assignment: CDR1 SGHTA and CDR2 FQGTGA. V lost 5 bases and J lost 5; bases outside the gene matches: 7. The CDR3 is CASSPLAGVDTQYF. CDR3 nucleotide sequence: TGTGCCAGCAGCCCTCTGGCGGGAGTAGATACGCAGTATTTT.